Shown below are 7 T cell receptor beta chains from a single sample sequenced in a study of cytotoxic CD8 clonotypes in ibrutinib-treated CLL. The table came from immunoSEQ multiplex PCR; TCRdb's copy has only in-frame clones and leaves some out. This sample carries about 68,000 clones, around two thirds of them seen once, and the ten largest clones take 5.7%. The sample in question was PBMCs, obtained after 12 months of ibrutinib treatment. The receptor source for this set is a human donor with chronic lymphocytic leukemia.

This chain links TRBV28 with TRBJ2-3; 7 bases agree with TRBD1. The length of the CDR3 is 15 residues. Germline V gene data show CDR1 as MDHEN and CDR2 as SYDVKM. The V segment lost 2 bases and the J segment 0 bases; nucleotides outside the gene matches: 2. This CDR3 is CASSLRQGSTDTQYF. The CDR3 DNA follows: TGTGCCAGCAGTTTAAGACAGGGTAGCACAGATACGCAGTATTTT.

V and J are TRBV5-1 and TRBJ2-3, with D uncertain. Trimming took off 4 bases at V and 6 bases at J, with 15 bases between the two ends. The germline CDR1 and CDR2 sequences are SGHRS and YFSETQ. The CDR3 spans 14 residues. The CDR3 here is CASSLPSPSDTQYF. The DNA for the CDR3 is TGCGCCAGCAGCCTTCCATCCCCCTCGGATACGCAGTATTTT.

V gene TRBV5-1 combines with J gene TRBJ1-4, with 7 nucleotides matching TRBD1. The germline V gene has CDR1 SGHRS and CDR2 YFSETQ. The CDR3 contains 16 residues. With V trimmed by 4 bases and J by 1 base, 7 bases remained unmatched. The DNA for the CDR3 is TGCGCCAGCAGCGCTCGGGACAGTGGAACTAATGAAAAACTGTTTTTT. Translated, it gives CASSARDSGTNEKLFF.

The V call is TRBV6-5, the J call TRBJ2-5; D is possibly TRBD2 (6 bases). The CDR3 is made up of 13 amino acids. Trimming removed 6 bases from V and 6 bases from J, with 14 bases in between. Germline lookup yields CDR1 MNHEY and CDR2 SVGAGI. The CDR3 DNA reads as TGTGCCAGCAGAACGGAGGCGGGGAAGACCCAGTACTTC. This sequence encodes CASRTEAGKTQYF.

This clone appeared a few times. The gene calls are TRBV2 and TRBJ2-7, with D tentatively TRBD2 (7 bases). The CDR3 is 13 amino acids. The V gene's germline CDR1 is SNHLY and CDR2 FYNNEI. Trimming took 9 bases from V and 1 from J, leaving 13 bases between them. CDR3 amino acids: CASEGGASYEQYF. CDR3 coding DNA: TGTGCCAGTGAGGGGGGGGCATCCTACGAGCAGTACTTC. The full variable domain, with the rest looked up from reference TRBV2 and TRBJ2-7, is EPEVTQTPSHQVTQMGQEVILRCVPISNHLYFYWYRQILGQKVEFLVSFYNNEISEKSEIFDDQFSVERPDGSNFTLKIRSTKLEDSAMYFCASEGGASYEQYFGPGTRLTVT.

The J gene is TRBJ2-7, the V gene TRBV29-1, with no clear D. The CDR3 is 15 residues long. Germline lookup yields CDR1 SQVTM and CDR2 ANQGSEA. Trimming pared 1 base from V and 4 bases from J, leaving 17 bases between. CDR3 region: CSVEVWIGTSYEQYF. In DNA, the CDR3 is TGCAGCGTTGAAGTGTGGATAGGAACGTCTTACGAGCAGTACTTC.

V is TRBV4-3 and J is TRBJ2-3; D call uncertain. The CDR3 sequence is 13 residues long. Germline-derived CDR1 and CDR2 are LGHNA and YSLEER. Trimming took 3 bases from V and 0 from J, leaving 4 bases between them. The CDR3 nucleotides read TGCGCCAGCAGCCACACTAGCACAGATACGCAGTATTTT. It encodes CASSHTSTDTQYF.